The 19 T cell receptor beta chains listed next were all sequenced from one sample in a study of blood T cell repertoires in COVID-19. The protocol was immunoSEQ multiplex PCR, while the TCRdb copy is restricted to in-frame clones and leaves out a portion. The sample yields 300,000 to 350,000 clones, 87% seen once. The sample was PBMCs or T cells enriched from blood (not recorded which). The receptors stem from a woman between 18 and 30 years old who had recovered from COVID-19.

The gene calls are TRBV9 and TRBJ2-3; perhaps TRBD2 as D (5 bases). Trimming removed 2 bases from V and 1 base from J, with 11 bases in between. CDR3 length equals 15 residues. Germline CDR1 and CDR2: SGDLS and YYNGEE. The CDR3 region has the DNA TGTGCCAGCAGCGTCCAACCGCGGGGCACAGATACGCAGTATTTT. It translates to CASSVQPRGTDTQYF.

This chain links TRBV18 with TRBJ2-1; 14 nucleotides align to TRBD2. CDR1 and CDR2 (germline): KGHSH, LQKENI. V lost 4 bases, J lost 3 bases, and 5 bases stayed unmatched. The CDR3 is 17 residues long. Here the CDR3 DNA reads TGTGCCAGCTCACACCGGACTAGCGGGAGGAACTACAATGAGCAGTTCTTC. The encoded protein is CASSHRTSGRNYNEQFF.

V is TRBV6-1 and J is TRBJ1-2; no reliable D call. Germline V gives CDR1 MNHNS, CDR2 SASEGT. V gave up 2 bases and J gave up 4 bases, with 11 bases separating them. CDR3 length: 14 residues. CDR3 in amino acids: CASSESDGGYGYTF. CDR3 bases: TGTGCCAGCAGTGAAAGCGACGGTGGCTATGGCTACACCTTC.

This chain uses TRBV9 with TRBJ2-1; 9 bases are shared with TRBD2. CDR1 SGDLS and CDR2 YYNGEE come from the germline V gene. V gave up 0 bases and J gave up 10 bases; unmatched junction bases: 8. The CDR3 is made up of 15 amino acids. As DNA, the CDR3 is TGTGCCAGCAGCGTAGAATTAGCGGGAGATGAAGAGCAGTTCTTC. It yields the protein CASSVELAGDEEQFF.

The chain joins TRBV7-2 to TRBJ2-7, with D perhaps TRBD1 (6 bases). CDR3 length: 13 amino acids. The germline V gene has CDR1 SGHTA and CDR2 FQGNSA. Trimming removed 6 bases from V and 1 base from J, with 10 bases in between. In nucleotides, the CDR3 is TGTGCCAGCAGGTTGACAGGATCCTACGAGCAGTACTTC. The encoded protein is CASRLTGSYEQYF.

A single count supports this clone. The rearrangement uses TRBV12-3 or TRBV12-4 and TRBJ2-7; D is possibly TRBD2 (5 bases). The V end was cut by 7 bases, the J end by 4 bases, with 11 bases between. The CDR3 spans 12 residues. CDR3 bases: TGTGCCAGCACCTCGGACTTGTACGAGCAGTACTTC. Protein sequence: CASTSDLYEQYF.

This chain links TRBV28 with TRBJ1-1; perhaps TRBD1 as D (5 bases). The CDR3 has 12 residues. CDR1 is MDHEN and CDR2 is SYDVKM in the germline V gene. Trimming stripped 4 bases from V and 11 bases from J, with 14 bases between. DNA of the CDR3: TGTGCCAGCAGTTCCTCGGGGGAGGGCGCTTTCTTT. Translated, it gives CASSSSGEGAFF.

The J gene is TRBJ1-1, the V gene TRBV4-3; 9 nucleotides align to TRBD1. The CDR3 loop spans 15 amino acids. The germline gives CDR1 LGHNA, CDR2 YSLEER. Trimming took 5 bases from V and 5 from J; bases not matched to a gene: 9. Here the CDR3 reads CASSDPGQGVTEAFF. CDR3 DNA: TGCGCCAGCAGCGACCCGGGACAGGGAGTTACTGAAGCTTTCTTT.

The rearrangement uses TRBV9 and TRBJ2-5; D remains ambiguous. Germline lookup yields CDR1 SGDLS and CDR2 YYNGEE. V was trimmed by 0 bases and J by 4 bases, leaving 7 bases between them. The CDR3 loop spans 13 amino acids. The CDR3 coding sequence is TGTGCCAGCAGCGTAGGAGATCGAGAGACCCAGTACTTC. It yields the protein CASSVGDRETQYF.

The J gene is TRBJ2-7, the V gene TRBV4-3; the match to TRBD1 covers 11 bases. Trimming cost V 0 bases and J 4 bases; bases outside gene matches: 8. The germline CDR1 and CDR2 sequences are LGHNA and YSLEER. There are 17 residues in the CDR3. The CDR3: CASSQEFVGQGAYEQYF. The CDR3 DNA reads TGCGCCAGCAGCCAAGAGTTCGTCGGACAGGGGGCGTACGAGCAGTACTTC.

The chain joins TRBV5-4 to TRBJ2-7; the match to TRBD2 covers 11 bases. V lost 0 bases, J lost 3 bases, and 8 bases stayed unmatched. Germline V gives CDR1 SGHNT, CDR2 YYREEE (reference sequence). This CDR3 is built from 17 residues. CDR3 DNA: TGTGCCAGCAGCTTGGGGGTCGGGACTAGCGGCCTCTACGAGCAGTACTTC. Encoded protein: CASSLGVGTSGLYEQYF.

J is TRBJ2-1 and V is TRBV2; 7 nucleotides line up with TRBD1. Per the germline V gene, CDR1 is SNHLY and CDR2 is FYNNEI. CDR3 size: 17 residues. Germline trimming cut 3 bases from V and 5 bases from J; bases unmatched to any gene: 13. CDR3: CASSDPFPGQLHNEQFF. In DNA, the CDR3 is TGTGCCAGCAGTGACCCCTTCCCGGGACAGCTTCACAATGAGCAGTTCTTC.

A few counts support this clone. The V and J genes are TRBV5-1 and TRBJ2-7, with D perhaps matching TRBD2 (6 bases). The V and J ends lost 5 bases and 4 bases respectively, with 16 bases between them. This CDR3 comprises 14 residues. Germline V gene sequence: CDR1 SGHRS, CDR2 YFSETQ. CDR3 loop: CASSRGTPGYEQYF. The CDR3 region has the DNA TGCGCCAGCAGTCGGGGGACTCCCGGATACGAGCAGTACTTC.

The J gene is TRBJ2-7, the V gene TRBV4-3; 9 nucleotides line up with TRBD1. Per the germline V gene, CDR1 is LGHNA and CDR2 is YSLEER. The CDR3 extends over 15 amino acids. Losses at the gene ends were 0 bases for V and 7 bases for J; bases not matched to a gene: 7. The CDR3 DNA sequence: TGCGCCAGCAGCCAAGAGGGACAGGGTTGGGAAGAGCAGTACTTC. Encoded protein: CASSQEGQGWEEQYF.

The CDR3 spells CASSYSGIDFYNSPLHF. The CDR3 DNA reads TGTGCCAGCAGCTACTCCGGGATCGACTTCTATAATTCACCCCTCCACTTT. This chain connects TRBV5-4 to TRBJ1-6; no clear D. Per the germline V gene, CDR1 is SGHNT and CDR2 is YYREEE (reference sequence). Trimming took 3 bases from V and 3 from J, leaving 16 bases between them. This CDR3 comprises 17 residues.

The J gene is TRBJ2-4, the V gene TRBV9, with TRBD2 matching 7 bases. The CDR3 runs to 13 residues. Germline V gene lookup returns CDR1 SGDLS and CDR2 YYNGEE. J gave up 11 bases and V 0 bases, and 5 bases lay outside the gene matches. CDR3 coding DNA: TGTGCCAGCAGCGTAGGGTGGGAGGGCTTTCAGTACTTC. Translating gives CASSVGWEGFQYF.

The chain is built from TRBV2 and TRBJ1-1; no reliable D call. V lost 6 bases to trimming and J lost 1 base, with 9 bases between them. The CDR3 runs 13 residues. The V gene's germline CDR1 is SNHLY and CDR2 FYNNEI. In DNA form, the CDR3 reads TGTGCCAGCAGCAAAGACTGGAACACTGAAGCTTTCTTT. This encodes CASSKDWNTEAFF.

The rearrangement joins TRBV27 to TRBJ2-1, with TRBD2 identical over 15 bases. The CDR3 length is 19 residues. Germline-derived CDR1 and CDR2 are MNHEY and SMNVEV (reference sequence). Trimming at V came to 4 bases and at J to 1 base, leaving 8 bases not matched to a gene. The CDR3 sequence: CASSSPGLAGGRSYNEQFF. CDR3 in DNA: TGTGCCAGCAGTTCACCCGGACTAGCGGGGGGGAGGTCCTACAATGAGCAGTTCTTC.

The count of this clone is one. The V and J genes are TRBV14 and TRBJ1-6; D gene ambiguous. There are 17 residues in the CDR3. Germline V lookup: CDR1 SGHDN, CDR2 FVKESK. Trimming shortened V by 4 bases and J by 0 bases, and 13 bases separated the two germline ends. The CDR3 DNA reads TGTGCCAGCAGCCCGGGAGAGCGGAGCTCCTATAATTCACCCCTCCACTTT. This translates into CASSPGERSSYNSPLHF.